A selection of T cell receptor beta chains follows, all from one sample in a study of identical twins. In TCRdb, the 5' RACE reads were re-called with MiXCR into one record per CDR3 protein. The sample comprises around 290,000 distinct CDR3 sequences, roughly 9.8% of which are singletons, and around 7.1% rests with the top ten. The sample was also linked to a second study, of yellow fever vaccine responses in identical twins.

Sequenced: CD8+ T cells sorted from blood. The receptors originated from a woman younger than 30 in good health. Each CDR3 is given with its conserved first and last residue. The order of the fields is clone size, J gene, V gene, D gene, CDR3 protein, CDR3 DNA. D genes are given only for firm matches. A clone size is listed for some rows: how often the clone was seen (once, few, many), or a class if it is expanded.

>many|TRBJ2-7|TRBV2|NA
CASSKVSGWEQYF
TGTGCCAGCAGTAAAGTCAGCGGGTGGGAGCAGTACTTC
>NA|TRBJ2-7|TRBV5-6|TRBD1
CASSLAAGGRYEQYF
TGTGCCAGCAGCTTGGCGGCAGGGGGCAGGTACGAGCAGTACTTC
>few|TRBJ1-6|TRBV12-3/TRBV12-4|TRBD1
CASSYAGTEGSPLHF
TGTGCCAGCAGTTATGCCGGGACAGAGGGCTCACCCCTCCACTTT
>NA|TRBJ1-2|TRBV3-1|NA
CASSHQALGVYGYTF
TGTGCCAGCAGCCACCAAGCCCTCGGGGTCTATGGCTACACCTTC
>many|TRBJ1-2|TRBV6-1|TRBD1
CASWPPGQGVGYTF
TGTGCCAGCTGGCCTCCGGGACAGGGGGTTGGCTACACCTTC
>many|TRBJ2-7|TRBV7-9|TRBD1
CASSIRDRVYEQYF
TGTGCCAGCAGCATAAGGGACAGGGTCTACGAGCAGTACTTC
>many|TRBJ2-3|TRBV19|NA
CASSPVGGEDTQYF
TGTGCCAGTAGCCCGGTTGGTGGGGAAGATACGCAGTATTTT
>few|TRBJ2-7|TRBV5-1|TRBD1
CASSWDRTGNSYEQYF
TGCGCCAGCAGCTGGGACAGGACGGGAAACTCCTACGAGCAGTACTTC
>many|TRBJ1-4|TRBV29-1|TRBD1
CTIWDRGNEKLFF
TGCACCATCTGGGACAGGGGGAATGAAAAACTGTTTTTT
>many|TRBJ2-1|TRBV7-2|NA
CASSAGVHNEQFF
TGTGCCAGCAGCGCAGGGGTCCACAATGAGCAGTTCTTC
>many|TRBJ2-1|TRBV6-4|NA
CASSEDSSYNEQFF
TGTGCCAGCAGTGAGGACAGCTCCTACAATGAGCAGTTCTTC
>NA|TRBJ2-5|TRBV6-2/TRBV6-3|NA
CASSYSGHETQYF
TGTGCCAGCAGTTACTCGGGACACGAGACCCAGTACTTC
>NA|TRBJ2-5|TRBV25-1|NA
CASSPLGYQETQYF
TGTGCCAGCAGTCCGTTGGGGTACCAAGAGACCCAGTACTTC
>many|TRBJ1-4|TRBV7-9|NA
CASSSRDGYLFF
TGTGCCAGCAGCAGCCGGGACGGCTATCTGTTTTTT
>many|TRBJ2-3|TRBV10-3|TRBD2
CAISEKAGEGADTQYF
TGTGCCATCAGTGAGAAAGCGGGAGAAGGGGCAGATACGCAGTATTTT
>few|TRBJ2-7|TRBV6-2/TRBV6-3|TRBD2
CASSSGLVPLEEQYF
TGTGCCAGCAGTTCAGGACTAGTTCCCCTTGAGGAGCAGTACTTC
>few|TRBJ2-7|TRBV5-6|TRBD2
CARGPGGNEQYF
TGTGCCAGGGGCCCGGGGGGGAACGAGCAGTACTTC
>NA|TRBJ2-2|TRBV12-3/TRBV12-4|NA
CASFSGELFF
TGTGCCAGCTTTTCCGGGGAGCTGTTTTTT
>many|TRBJ2-7|TRBV10-2|TRBD2
CASTEDLAGVSYEQYF
TGCGCCAGCACCGAGGATCTGGCGGGAGTGTCCTACGAGCAGTACTTC
>NA|TRBJ2-1|TRBV6-2/TRBV6-3|NA
CVSSPRDWGSDEQFF
TGTGTCAGCAGTCCCCGGGACTGGGGGTCAGATGAGCAGTTCTTC
>NA|TRBJ2-5|TRBV2|TRBD1
CASSGYRGLETQYF
TGTGCCAGCAGTGGTTACAGGGGGCTAGAGACCCAGTACTTC
>NA|TRBJ1-6|TRBV4-3|TRBD1
CASTRDRGSSPLHF
TGCGCCAGCACCCGGGACAGGGGTAGTTCACCCCTCCACTTT
>many|TRBJ2-7|TRBV9|TRBD2
CASSVAASGGHYEQYF
TGTGCCAGCAGCGTAGCGGCTAGCGGGGGCCACTACGAGCAGTACTTC
>few|TRBJ2-7|TRBV10-3|NA
CATESPGRTYEQYF
TGTGCCACCGAGTCCCCGGGGCGGACCTACGAGCAGTACTTC
>NA|TRBJ2-5|TRBV11-2|NA
CASSHEQLPWETQYF
TGTGCCAGCAGCCACGAACAGCTCCCATGGGAGACCCAGTACTTC
>NA|TRBJ2-7|TRBV30|NA
CAWSVPVESSWFYEQYF
TGTGCCTGGAGTGTGCCCGTTGAGTCGTCTTGGTTCTACGAGCAGTACTTC
>many|TRBJ2-7|TRBV27|NA
CASSLSATARYEQYF
TGTGCCAGCAGTTTATCCGCGACAGCCCGATACGAGCAGTACTTC
>many|TRBJ2-1|TRBV4-2|NA
CASSQDSGEWGEQFF
TGTGCCAGCAGCCAAGATTCAGGGGAGTGGGGTGAGCAGTTCTTC
>many|TRBJ2-2|TRBV24-1|NA
CATSDLRDTGELFF
TGTGCCACCAGTGATTTGAGGGACACCGGGGAGCTGTTTTTT
>many|TRBJ2-7|TRBV20-1|NA
CSARILGPSSYEQYF
TGCAGTGCTAGAATTCTGGGGCCGAGCTCCTACGAGCAGTACTTC
>NA|TRBJ2-7|TRBV7-2|TRBD1
CASSPRDRVTYEQYF
TGTGCCAGCAGCCCCCGGGACAGGGTAACCTACGAGCAGTACTTC
>NA|TRBJ2-1|TRBV20-1|NA
CNARDPDSGGYHEQFF
TGCAATGCTAGAGATCCCGACTCCGGGGGTTACCATGAGCAGTTCTTC
>few|TRBJ2-7|TRBV10-3|NA
CAISEGGEHRIEQYF
TGTGCCATCAGTGAAGGTGGGGAGCATCGGATCGAGCAGTACTTC
>few|TRBJ2-7|TRBV7-7|TRBD1
CASSLTRDRAHEQYF
TGTGCTAGCAGCTTAACCCGGGACAGGGCTCACGAGCAGTACTTC
>NA|TRBJ2-7|TRBV4-1|NA
CASSQEWGGEQYF
TGCGCCAGCAGCCAAGAGTGGGGAGGCGAGCAGTACTTC
>few|TRBJ2-6|TRBV5-6|NA
CASSLWPSGANVLTF
TGTGCCAGCAGCTTATGGCCCTCTGGGGCCAACGTCCTGACTTTC
>few|TRBJ2-3|TRBV7-9|NA
CASSLMVGFTDTQYF
TGTGCCAGCAGCTTAATGGTTGGCTTCACAGATACGCAGTATTTT
>many|TRBJ2-3|TRBV7-9|TRBD2
CASSATSGRAPDTQYF
TGTGCCAGCAGCGCTACTAGCGGGAGGGCCCCAGATACGCAGTATTTT
>NA|TRBJ2-1|TRBV19|NA
CASTLGRGPYNEQFF
TGTGCCAGTACCCTCGGTCGGGGGCCCTACAATGAGCAGTTCTTC
>many|TRBJ2-5|TRBV7-7|NA
CASSFKAWEETQYF
TGTGCTAGCAGCTTTAAGGCTTGGGAAGAGACCCAGTACTTC
>few|TRBJ2-7|TRBV28|NA
CASSSILTYEQYF
TGTGCCAGCAGTTCCATTCTAACCTACGAGCAGTACTTC
>NA|TRBJ2-2|TRBV7-8|NA
CASSLYEDLLVPGELFF
TGTGCCAGCAGCTTGTATGAAGATTTATTAGTACCCGGGGAGCTGTTTTTT
>NA|TRBJ2-3|TRBV20-1|NA
CSANRLGGQSTDTQYF
TGCAGTGCTAACCGCCTGGGCGGCCAGAGCACAGATACGCAGTATTTT
>few|TRBJ2-2|TRBV5-5|NA
CASSFPLGMNTGELFF
TGTGCCAGCAGCTTCCCATTGGGCATGAACACCGGGGAGCTGTTTTTT
>NA|TRBJ2-7|TRBV6-1|TRBD1
CASSESPGQVGEQYF
TGTGCCAGCAGTGAATCGCCCGGACAGGTCGGCGAGCAGTACTTC
>few|TRBJ2-3|TRBV29-1|TRBD1
CSVDHRGLTDTQYF
TGCAGCGTTGATCACAGGGGGCTTACAGATACGCAGTATTTT
>many|TRBJ1-2|TRBV6-5|NA
CASSYLAGESNYGYTF
TGTGCCAGCAGTTATTTGGCAGGCGAGTCTAACTATGGCTACACCTTC
>NA|TRBJ1-1|TRBV19|NA
CASSTYAQGNTEAFF
TGTGCCAGTAGCACATATGCCCAGGGCAACACTGAAGCTTTCTTT